The 27 T cell receptor beta chains below come from one sample, sequenced in a study of blood T cell repertoires in COVID-19. Data came from immunoSEQ multiplex PCR; TCRdb stores just in-frame clones and leaves some out. The table lists 350,000 to 450,000 clones, roughly 92% of them singletons. The specimen was PBMCs or T cells enriched from blood (not recorded which). These receptors all stem from a woman in her 40s who had been exposed to COVID-19.

The chain links TRBV29-1 to TRBJ1-5; TRBD1 agrees at 8 bases. V lost 5 bases to trimming and J lost 0 bases; unmatched junction nucleotides: 6. This CDR3 is built from 15 residues. Looked up from germline, CDR1 is SQVTM and CDR2 is ANQGSEA. CDR3 sequence (DNA): TGCAGCGTTCGGACAGGGAGCAATAGCAATCAGCCCCAGCATTTT. Translated, it gives CSVRTGSNSNQPQHF.

The rearrangement joins TRBV4-3 to TRBJ2-1; TRBD2 agrees at 10 bases. The junction had 15 bases not matched to a gene; V was cut back by 4 bases and J by 0 bases. The CDR3 has 20 residues. Germline values: CDR1 LGHNA, CDR2 YSLEER. The CDR3 region has the DNA TGCGCCAGCAGCCCCTATTGGACTAGCGGAACCCTCAGCTCCTACAATGAGCAGTTCTTC. Encoded protein: CASSPYWTSGTLSSYNEQFF.

The chain uses TRBV12-3 or TRBV12-4 and TRBJ1-3, with unresolved D. The CDR3 length is 13 residues. Trimming removed 6 bases from V and 4 bases from J, with 10 bases in between. The chain's CDR3 is CASRRSGGNTIYF. CDR3 DNA sequence: TGTGCCAGCAGGAGATCAGGCGGAAACACCATATATTTT.

The sample holds one count of this clone. V and J are TRBV6-4 and TRBJ2-2; a weak D match, TRBD2 (6 bases). The length of the CDR3 is 15 residues. The germline V gene encodes CDR1 MRHNA and CDR2 SNTAGT. Trimming took off 0 bases at V and 1 base at J, with 6 bases between the two ends. The CDR3 spells CASSDSGGNTGELFF. The CDR3 DNA is TGTGCCAGCAGTGACTCCGGGGGGAACACCGGGGAGCTGTTTTTT.

This chain links TRBV9 with TRBJ2-1, with 9 bases lining up with TRBD2. CDR3 length: 17 amino acids. The junction had 14 bases not matched to a gene; V was cut back by 4 bases and J by 6 bases. Germline CDR1 and CDR2: SGDLS and YYNGEE. The CDR3 DNA sequence: TGTGCCAGCAGCTCACAAACGGGACTAGCAACTCTCAATGAGCAGTTCTTC. It translates to CASSSQTGLATLNEQFF.

The chain uses TRBV5-8 and TRBJ1-5; 9 bases are a match to TRBD1. The length of the CDR3 is 14 residues. The germline V gene has CDR1 SGHTS and CDR2 YDEGEE. V was clipped by 0 bases and J by 11 bases; unmatched bases: 6. The CDR3 region has the DNA TGTGCCAGCAGCTTGGGGGACAGGGAGGCGGCCCAGCATTTT. Protein sequence: CASSLGDREAAQHF.

The rearrangement links TRBV9 to TRBJ2-7; D is possibly TRBD1 (6 bases). This CDR3 region has 14 residues. The ends were cut back, 4 bases at V and 2 bases at J, with 13 bases in the middle. CDR1 is SGDLS, CDR2 YYNGEE, per germline. The CDR3 reads CASSSSGTTYEQYF. CDR3 in DNA: TGTGCCAGCAGCTCATCCGGGACAACCTACGAGCAGTACTTC.

CDR3 loop: CSVENRDKKFFNYGYTF. The CDR3 nucleotides read TGCAGCGTTGAAAACCGGGACAAGAAATTTTTCAACTATGGCTACACCTTC. The genes are TRBV29-1 and TRBJ1-2; D perhaps matches TRBD1 (6 bases). The CDR3 sequence is 17 residues long. The germline gives CDR1 SQVTM, CDR2 ANQGSEA. V lost 2 bases to trimming and J lost 2 bases, with 21 bases between them.

The V gene is TRBV9, the J gene TRBJ2-7; D not resolved. V lost 4 bases to trimming and J lost 2 bases, with 13 bases between them. CDR1 and CDR2 from the germline V gene are SGDLS and YYNGEE. The CDR3 extends over 14 amino acids. The DNA of the CDR3 is TGTGCCAGCAGCTCGGTCCTGCCACCCTACGAGCAGTACTTC. Protein: CASSSVLPPYEQYF.

This sequence joins TRBV5-4 and TRBJ2-1, with 7 nucleotides matching TRBD1. The CDR3 runs 14 residues. From germline, CDR1 is SGHNT and CDR2 YYREEE (reference sequence). V lost 2 bases and J lost 7; bases outside the gene matches: 6. CDR3 in amino acids: CASSLRQGNNEQFF. The CDR3 DNA is TGTGCCAGCAGCTTAAGACAGGGTAATAATGAGCAGTTCTTC.

CDR3: CASSERGGGANVLTF. The CDR3 nucleotides are TGTGCCAGCAGTGAGAGGGGAGGTGGGGCCAACGTCCTGACTTTC. The chain combines TRBV2 with TRBJ2-6; tentatively, D is TRBD2 (6 bases). V was cut by 3 bases and J by 3 bases, with 9 bases left in between. The CDR3 has 15 amino acids. CDR1 is SNHLY, CDR2 FYNNEI, per germline. Drawing the rest from reference TRBV2 and TRBJ2-6, the complete variable domain is EPEVTQTPSHQVTQMGQEVILRCVPISNHLYFYWYRQILGQKVEFLVSFYNNEISEKSEIFDDQFSVERPDGSNFTLKIRSTKLEDSAMYFCASSERGGGANVLTFGAGSRLTVL.

The V and J genes are TRBV19 and TRBJ1-1, with 7 bases identical to TRBD1. The CDR3 is 12 amino acids. Losses at the gene ends were 4 bases for V and 4 bases for J; bases not matched to a gene: 0. The V gene's germline CDR1 is LNHDA and CDR2 SQIVND (reference sequence). The CDR3 is CASSNRGTEAFF. CDR3 bases: TGTGCCAGTAGTAACAGGGGCACTGAAGCTTTCTTT.

The chain is built from TRBV6-5 and TRBJ1-2, with 11 bases matching TRBD1. The trim removed 5 bases at V and 4 bases at J, leaving 3 bases unmatched. This CDR3 is 14 amino acids long. Germline V lookup: CDR1 MNHEY, CDR2 SVGAGI. The chain's CDR3 is CASSIGTGGYGYTF. In DNA form, the CDR3 reads TGTGCCAGCAGTATCGGGACAGGGGGCTATGGCTACACCTTC.

The chain uses TRBV29-1 and TRBJ2-1, with D possibly TRBD1 on 6 matching bases. The germline CDR1 and CDR2 sequences are SQVTM and ANQGSEA. CDR3 length equals 12 residues. Trimming took off 4 bases at V and 8 bases at J, with 12 bases between the two ends. The chain's CDR3 is CSVVQGSDEQFF. DNA for the CDR3: TGCAGCGTTGTACAGGGTTCGGATGAGCAGTTCTTC.

V is TRBV19 and J is TRBJ1-3, with D tentatively TRBD1 (6 bases). V was shortened by 7 bases and J by 5 bases, with 12 bases between the two germline ends. CDR1 LNHDA and CDR2 SQIVND come from the germline V gene (reference sequence). CDR3 length equals 13 residues. The DNA for the CDR3 is TGTGCCAGTACGGACAGCCTACGAAACACCATATATTTT. Translating gives CASTDSLRNTIYF.

CDR3 amino acids: CAWSLRGGWNTEAFF. CDR3 sequence (DNA): TGTGCCTGGTCCCTACGTGGCGGTTGGAACACTGAAGCTTTCTTT. This chain uses TRBV30 with TRBJ1-1; D is uncertain. The V end was cut by 5 bases, the J end by 1 base, with 17 bases between. The CDR3 length is 15 residues. Germline-derived CDR1 and CDR2 are GTSNPN and SVGIG (reference sequence).

V and J are TRBV2 and TRBJ2-1; 10 positions match TRBD1. The CDR3 length is 15 residues. Trimming at V came to 4 bases and at J to 3 bases, leaving 3 bases not matched to a gene. Per germline, CDR1 SNHLY and CDR2 FYNNEI. The CDR3 DNA reads TGTGCCAGCAGTGCCCGGGACAGGGGCTACAATGAGCAGTTCTTC. This codes for CASSARDRGYNEQFF.

The chain carries TRBV6-6 and TRBJ1-4, with TRBD1 identical over 7 bases. This CDR3 comprises 15 residues. The V gene's germline CDR1 is MNHNY and CDR2 SVGAGI (reference sequence). After removal of 6 bases from V and 5 bases from J, the junction contained 9 bases not matched to a gene. The CDR3 region is CASRLQGGVNEKLFF. DNA of the CDR3: TGTGCCAGCAGGCTCCAGGGGGGCGTCAATGAAAAACTGTTTTTT.

This chain links TRBV6-6 with TRBJ1-1; D is possibly TRBD1 (6 bases). V was pared by 7 bases and J by 8 bases, with 14 bases between. Germline-derived CDR1 and CDR2 are MNHNY and SVGAGI (reference sequence). The CDR3 totals 12 residues. CDR3 in amino acids: CASNDRTPEAFF. In DNA, the CDR3 is TGTGCCAGCAACGACAGGACCCCCGAAGCTTTCTTT.

This clone was counted once. The chain uses TRBV24-1 and TRBJ2-5; 9 bases map to TRBD1. There are 16 residues in the CDR3. CDR1 and CDR2 (germline): KGHDR, SFDVKD. V dropped 7 bases and J dropped 0; count of bases not matched to a gene: 8. The CDR3 is CATSPKTGGNQETQYF. The CDR3 DNA sequence: TGTGCCACCAGCCCTAAGACAGGGGGTAACCAAGAGACCCAGTACTTC.

The chain combines TRBV28 with TRBJ1-5; possible D gene TRBD1, 5 bases. The CDR3 sequence is 17 residues long. Trimming shortened V by 6 bases and J by 0 bases, and 18 bases separated the two germline ends. CDR1 and CDR2 from the germline V gene are MDHEN and SYDVKM. CDR3 nucleotide sequence: TGTGCCAGCAGAGTTCCCGGTCAGGGCAATAGCAATCAGCCCCAGCATTTT. It is translated as CASRVPGQGNSNQPQHF.

CDR3 protein: CASSRQTADNSPLHF. The CDR3 region has the DNA TGTGCCAGCAGCCGACAGACAGCTGATAATTCACCCCTCCACTTT. V and J are TRBV3-1 (or the pseudogene TRBV3-2) and TRBJ1-6; weak D call: TRBD1 (5 bases). V dropped 4 bases and J dropped 5 bases, with 12 bases sitting between them. This CDR3 is built from 15 residues. Germline V gene data show CDR1 as LGHDT and CDR2 as YNNKEL (reference sequence).

The chain is built from TRBV3-1 (or the pseudogene TRBV3-2) and TRBJ1-3, with D unresolved. Germline V gene lookup returns CDR1 LGHDT and CDR2 YNNKEL (reference sequence). CDR3 length: 17 amino acids. Trimming stripped 2 bases from V and 3 bases from J, with 17 bases between. This CDR3 is CASSQHSGSGSGNTIYF. The CDR3 DNA reads as TGTGCCAGCAGCCAACATTCCGGGTCGGGGAGTGGAAACACCATATATTTT.

The V gene is TRBV6-5, the J gene TRBJ1-2; 7 nucleotides line up with TRBD1. J gave up 8 bases and V 1 base, and 4 bases lay outside the gene matches. CDR1 MNHEY and CDR2 SVGAGI come from the germline V gene. This CDR3 has 13 amino acids. CDR3 bases: TGTGCCAGCAGTTACTTGCAGGGGGTCGGCTACACCTTC. Protein sequence: CASSYLQGVGYTF.

V and J are TRBV7-8 and TRBJ2-1; 10 positions match TRBD2. This CDR3 spans 14 amino acids. J lost 9 bases, V lost 2 bases, and 4 bases had no gene match. The V gene's germline CDR1 is SGHVS and CDR2 FQNEAQ. The CDR3 here is CASSLSASGSEQFF. The CDR3, as DNA: TGTGCCAGCAGCTTATCAGCTAGCGGGAGTGAGCAGTTCTTC.

The J gene is TRBJ2-7, the V gene TRBV18; 8 bases map to TRBD1. Trimming cost V 6 bases and J 1 base; bases outside gene matches: 5. The CDR3 runs to 14 residues. Per germline, CDR1 KGHSH and CDR2 LQKENI. CDR3 amino acids: CASSQGQGSYEQYF. The CDR3 DNA follows: TGTGCCAGCTCGCAAGGACAGGGTTCCTACGAGCAGTACTTC.

This chain uses TRBV19 with TRBJ2-7; perhaps TRBD1 as D (6 bases). V shed 3 bases and J shed 0 bases, with 21 bases lying between them. Germline V CDR1 and CDR2: LNHDA, SQIVND (reference sequence). The CDR3 runs to 18 residues. CDR3 sequence: CASSIFGRGSGFSYEQYF. CDR3 in DNA: TGTGCCAGTAGTATCTTCGGCAGGGGATCGGGCTTCTCCTACGAGCAGTACTTC.